These 31 T cell receptor beta chains were sequenced from one sample in a study of blood T cell repertoires in COVID-19 (dated by TCRdb to the early 2020s). Libraries came from the immunoSEQ multiplex PCR assay. TCRdb limited this immuneACCESS table to in-frame rearrangements with V and J called. A share of clones is missing; checked studies link under half to unresolved V genes, and the rest is unexplained. The sample data list about 270,000 clones, and approximately 86% of these were observed just once. The top ten hold about 8.6% of the sample. What was sequenced was peripheral blood. The source of these receptors is a man in his forties with active or convalescent COVID-19.

V gene TRBV28 combines with J gene TRBJ2-1, with TRBD2 as a possible D gene (6 bases). V lost 6 bases to trimming and J lost 4 bases, with 16 bases between them. The CDR3 is 15 amino acids. Germline values: CDR1 MDHEN, CDR2 SYDVKM. The DNA of the CDR3 is TGTGCCAGCAGCGAACTAGCCGGAGGTTACAATGAGCAGTTCTTC. The encoded protein is CASSELAGGYNEQFF.

The chain uses TRBV5-1 and TRBJ1-1; D is ambiguous. The germline gives CDR1 SGHRS, CDR2 YFSETQ. The V and J ends lost 2 bases and 8 bases respectively, with 10 bases between them. This CDR3 has 12 amino acids. CDR3 protein: CASSFNRAEAFF. The CDR3 nucleotides read TGCGCCAGCAGCTTTAACAGAGCCGAAGCTTTCTTT.

The chain has TRBV21-1 and TRBJ2-5; the tabulated D call, TRBD2, remains unverified against the DNA. TRBV21-1 is a pseudogene segment. The CDR3 covers 14 residues. The CDR3, as DNA: TGTGCCAGCAGCAAAGCACCGAGCCAAGAGACCCAGTACTTC. This gives the protein CASSKAPSQETQYF.

This rearrangement joins TRBV10-3 to TRBJ2-7, with TRBD2 identical over 12 bases. The germline gives CDR1 ENHRY, CDR2 SYGVKD. The length of the CDR3 is 15 residues. Trimming removed 3 bases from V and 3 bases from J; junction bases left unmatched: 3. The CDR3 nucleotides are TGTGCCATCAGTGACCTGACTAGCGGGAGCTACGAGCAGTACTTC. Its translation is CAISDLTSGSYEQYF.

The chain combines TRBV30 with TRBJ1-3; the match to TRBD1 covers 8 bases. This CDR3 spans 15 amino acids. CDR1 and CDR2 from the germline V gene are GTSNPN and SVGIG (reference sequence). J was trimmed by 5 bases and V by 3 bases; bases with no gene match: 9. CDR3 nucleotides: TGTGCCTGGAGCTCTAGGGACAGGTTTCGAAACACCATATATTTT. Translating it yields CAWSSRDRFRNTIYF.

The chain employs TRBV5-6 and TRBJ2-1; 8 nucleotides line up with TRBD2. V dropped 0 bases and J dropped 6; count of bases not matched to a gene: 2. Germline V gene lookup returns CDR1 SGHDT and CDR2 YYEEEE. The CDR3 contains 14 residues. The CDR3 DNA is TGTGCCAGCAGCTTGGCGGGACTAGTCAATGAGCAGTTCTTC. It codes for CASSLAGLVNEQFF.

The V and J genes are TRBV23-1 and TRBJ2-2; D is perhaps TRBD1 (5 bases). TRBV23-1 is assigned to the ORF class and has an uncertain function. CDR3 size: 14 residues. Trimming left V 2 bases short and J 5 bases short, with 9 bases between. The CDR3 DNA sequence: TGCGCCAGCAGTCAACAGGGTAGGACCGGGGAGCTGTTTTTT. It translates to CASSQQGRTGELFF.

The chain joins TRBV9 to TRBJ1-2; 11 bases match TRBD1. V dropped 5 bases and J dropped 4; count of bases not matched to a gene: 7. Germline loops: CDR1 SGDLS, CDR2 YYNGEE. This CDR3 is built from 15 residues. CDR3 sequence (DNA): TGTGCCAGCAGTCCCGGGACAGGGGGTACCTATGGCTACACCTTC. As protein: CASSPGTGGTYGYTF.

This clone has only one observation. The genes are TRBV5-1 and TRBJ1-1, with TRBD1 as a possible D gene (5 bases). CDR3 length equals 15 residues. V lost 0 bases and J lost 5, with 14 bases in between. Germline loops: CDR1 SGHRS, CDR2 YFSETQ. The CDR3 DNA is TGCGCCAGCAGCTTGGCTCAGGGTGCGAGGACTGAAGCTTTCTTT. Protein: CASSLAQGARTEAFF.

CDR3 DNA sequence: TGTGCCAGCAGCAGGGGACAGGTGTTCACAGATACGCAGTATTTT. Translation gives CASSRGQVFTDTQYF. J is TRBJ2-3 and V is TRBV7-3; 8 positions agree with TRBD1. CDR1 is SGHTA and CDR2 is FQGTGA in the germline V gene. With V trimmed by 5 bases and J by 2 bases, 6 bases remained unmatched. The CDR3 is 15 residues long.

The rearrangement links TRBV9 to TRBJ1-2, with D possibly being TRBD1 (6 bases). In germline, CDR1 is SGDLS, CDR2 YYNGEE. The CDR3 totals 13 residues. V was cut by 1 base and J by 8 bases, with 12 bases left in between. The CDR3 region is CASSVRGATGYTF. CDR3 sequence (DNA): TGTGCCAGCAGCGTACGGGGGGCTACAGGCTACACCTTC.

The chain has TRBV7-6 and TRBJ2-2; D possibly corresponds to TRBD1 (6 bases). Germline V gene data show CDR1 as SGHVS and CDR2 as FNYEAQ. V shed 1 base and J shed 6 bases, with 15 bases lying between them. The CDR3 sequence is 16 residues long. CDR3 DNA: TGTGCCAGCAGCTTAGAGGGGGATACTGGCGCCGGGGAGCTGTTTTTT. Encoded protein: CASSLEGDTGAGELFF.

The chain recombines TRBV7-3 with TRBJ2-3; D perhaps matches TRBD1 (6 bases). CDR3 length: 15 amino acids. The V end lost 5 bases, the J end lost 3 bases, and 15 bases lay between the germline ends. Looked up from germline, CDR1 is SGHTA and CDR2 is FQGTGA. In DNA, the CDR3 is TGTGCCAGCAGCCGGCGACAGGAGGCGACAGATACGCAGTATTTT. Encoded protein: CASSRRQEATDTQYF.

The V call is TRBV5-1, the J call TRBJ2-7; 9 bases map to TRBD1. Germline V CDR1 and CDR2: SGHRS, YFSETQ. The CDR3 is 16 residues long. V was clipped by 0 bases and J by 0 bases; unmatched bases: 4. The CDR3 here is CASSLGRDRASYEQYF. The CDR3 bases are TGCGCCAGCAGCTTGGGTCGGGACAGGGCCTCCTACGAGCAGTACTTC.

The J gene is TRBJ1-2, the V gene TRBV3-1 (or the pseudogene TRBV3-2); no clear D. Germline V CDR1 and CDR2: LGHDT, YNNKEL (reference sequence). CDR3 length: 13 amino acids. Trimming took off 1 base at V and 8 bases at J, with 11 bases between the two ends. The CDR3 DNA reads TGTGCCAGCAGCCAAGGGGAGGCTTACGGCTACACCTTC. Its protein product is CASSQGEAYGYTF.

This clone came up a few times. The V call is TRBV7-6, the J call TRBJ2-7; TRBD2 matches at 7 bases. The CDR3 is 14 amino acids. Germline CDR1 is SGHVS and CDR2 is FNYEAQ. V lost 4 bases and J lost 2; bases outside the gene matches: 5. The CDR3 loop is CASSSASGPYEQYF. CDR3 DNA sequence: TGTGCCAGCAGCTCGGCTAGCGGTCCCTACGAGCAGTACTTC.

This chain connects TRBV7-6 to TRBJ1-4, with D perhaps matching TRBD1 (5 bases). The CDR3 contains 15 residues. V was cut by 1 base and J by 4 bases, with 10 bases left in between. Germline V gene lookup returns CDR1 SGHVS and CDR2 FNYEAQ. The CDR3 DNA follows: TGTGCCAGCAGCTTAGAGGACAACAATAATGAAAAACTGTTTTTT. Protein product: CASSLEDNNNEKLFF.

J is TRBJ1-3 and V is TRBV6-2 or TRBV6-3; weak D call: TRBD1 (5 bases). The germline V gene has CDR1 MNHEY and CDR2 SVGEGT. The CDR3 extends over 14 amino acids. Trimming took off 5 bases at V and 6 bases at J, with 14 bases between the two ends. The CDR3 DNA sequence: TGTGCCAGCAGTATAACCCGGGACTTAAACACCATATATTTT. This translates into CASSITRDLNTIYF.

The V gene is TRBV28, the J gene TRBJ1-1; D uncertain. This CDR3 is built from 15 residues. Trimming took 11 bases from V and 3 from J, leaving 22 bases between them. The germline gives CDR1 MDHEN, CDR2 SYDVKM. CDR3 coding DNA: TGTGCCGCTTCGGGCAGGAGGTTCCTTGACACTGAAGCTTTCTTT. This gives the protein CAASGRRFLDTEAFF.

The chain is built from TRBV5-4 and TRBJ2-1, with a weak D call TRBD2 (6 bases). The V gene lost 4 bases and the J gene lost 8 bases, with 22 bases spanning the gap. The CDR3 is 16 amino acids. From germline, CDR1 is SGHNT and CDR2 YYREEE (reference sequence). CDR3 in DNA: TGTGCCAGCAGCGTGGGGGGACTTTTTTTTAATCATGAGCAGTTCTTC. The encoded protein is CASSVGGLFFNHEQFF.

This chain connects TRBV9 to TRBJ1-3, with D possibly matching TRBD1 (6 bases). Germline V gene sequence: CDR1 SGDLS, CDR2 YYNGEE. Trimming removed 3 bases at V and 2 bases at J, with 12 bases between. CDR3 length equals 15 residues. The CDR3 bases are TGTGCCAGCAGCGCCAGGGGATACCCTGGAAACACCATATATTTT. Protein: CASSARGYPGNTIYF.

This rearrangement joins TRBV7-9 to TRBJ2-1; D possibly corresponds to TRBD1 (6 bases). The germline V gene has CDR1 SEHNR and CDR2 FQNEAQ (reference sequence). This CDR3 has 13 residues. The germline V and J ends were trimmed by 4 bases and 7 bases, with 11 bases remaining between them. In DNA, the CDR3 is TGTGCCAGCAGCTCGGGACAACGGAATGAGCAGTTCTTC. Encoded protein: CASSSGQRNEQFF.

In regard to this clone: The junction differs from germline at one of its ends, possibly a read error. The V call is TRBV2, the J call TRBJ1-1, with D unclear. There are 13 residues in the CDR3. Germline CDR1 is SNHLY and CDR2 is FYNNEI. CDR3: CASSPLKARGSSF. The CDR3 nucleotides read TGTGCCAGCAGCCCCCTCAAAGCCCGGGGTTCGTCGTTT.

This chain's CDR3 is CSVEGGGANVLTF. The CDR3 nucleotides are TGCAGCGTTGAGGGGGGAGGGGCCAACGTCCTGACTTTC. V usage is TRBV29-1 and J usage is TRBJ2-6; D possibly corresponds to TRBD2 (6 bases). This CDR3 spans 13 amino acids. V lost 3 bases to trimming and J lost 4 bases, with 7 bases between them. Germline CDR1 SQVTM, CDR2 ANQGSEA.

V is TRBV9 and J is TRBJ2-1; a possible D gene is TRBD1 (6 bases). This CDR3 comprises 16 residues. The ends were cut back, 0 bases at V and 0 bases at J, with 10 bases in the middle. The germline gives CDR1 SGDLS, CDR2 YYNGEE. The CDR3 coding sequence is TGTGCCAGCAGCGTAGGTGGACAGAACTCCTACAATGAGCAGTTCTTC. Translated, it gives CASSVGGQNSYNEQFF.

The gene calls are TRBV14 and TRBJ2-3; weak D call: TRBD2 (5 bases). The CDR3 is made up of 15 amino acids. V lost 0 bases and J 2 bases, leaving 9 bases between the germline ends. Germline CDR1 is SGHDN and CDR2 is FVKESK. This chain's CDR3 is CASSQDGGITDTQYF. The DNA of the CDR3 is TGTGCCAGCAGCCAAGATGGAGGAATCACAGATACGCAGTATTTT.

CDR3 sequence: CASSYEAGRYGYTF. The CDR3 coding sequence is TGTGCCAGCAGTTACGAGGCAGGGAGGTATGGCTACACCTTC. The J gene is TRBJ1-2, the V gene TRBV6-6, with D tentatively TRBD1 (5 bases). Trimming stripped 2 bases from V and 5 bases from J, with 12 bases between. CDR3 size: 14 residues. CDR1 is MNHNY and CDR2 is SVGAGI in the germline V gene (reference sequence).

The rearrangement links TRBV19 to TRBJ1-1, with D possibly matching TRBD1 (6 bases). The V gene's germline CDR1 is LNHDA and CDR2 SQIVND (reference sequence). There are 17 residues in the CDR3. V was clipped by 1 base and J by 1 base, with 16 bases between them. The CDR3 DNA sequence: TGTGCCAGTAGTATAGTAGGGGCAGGGGATACGAACACTGAAGCTTTCTTT. It translates to CASSIVGAGDTNTEAFF.

The V call is TRBV2, the J call TRBJ2-5, with a possible D match to TRBD2 (6 bases). Per germline, CDR1 SNHLY and CDR2 FYNNEI. The CDR3 is made up of 14 amino acids. Trimming left V 6 bases short and J 5 bases short, with 16 bases between. CDR3 loop: CASRGTSEGETQYF. The CDR3 DNA reads as TGTGCCAGCAGGGGGACTTCGGAGGGGGAGACCCAGTACTTC.

The table lists this clone with a count of one. V is TRBV12-3 or TRBV12-4 and J is TRBJ1-2; 9 bases map to TRBD1. The J segment lost 6 bases and the V segment lost 5 bases, leaving 4 bases of the junction unmatched. CDR3 length: 13 residues. The CDR3 bases are TGTGCCAGCAGTCCCACAGGGGGCCATGGCTACACCTTC. As protein: CASSPTGGHGYTF.

This clone turned up a few times. V usage is TRBV30 and J usage is TRBJ2-7; TRBD1 matches 7 bases. Germline CDR1 reads GTSNPN; CDR2 reads SVGIG (reference sequence). The CDR3 length is 11 residues. V dropped 1 base and J dropped 7; count of bases not matched to a gene: 1. For the CDR3, the DNA is TGTGCCTGGAGTGCAGGGGGTGAGCAGTACTTC. It translates to CAWSAGGEQYF.